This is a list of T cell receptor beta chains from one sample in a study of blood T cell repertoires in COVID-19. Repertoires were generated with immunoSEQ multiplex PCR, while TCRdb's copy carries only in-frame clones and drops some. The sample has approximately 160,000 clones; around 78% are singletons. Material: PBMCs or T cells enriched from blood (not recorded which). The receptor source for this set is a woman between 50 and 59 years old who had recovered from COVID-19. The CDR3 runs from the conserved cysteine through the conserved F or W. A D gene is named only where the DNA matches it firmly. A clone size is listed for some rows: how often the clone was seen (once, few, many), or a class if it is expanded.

DNA: TGTGCCAGCAGCAATACCGGGACTAGCCAGACCCAGTACTTC
CDR3: CASSNTGTSQTQYF
J: TRBJ2-5
D: TRBD2
size: -
V: TRBV11-1

DNA: TGTGCCAGCTACCGGGGGGATACTGAAGCTTTCTTT
CDR3: CASYRGDTEAFF
J: TRBJ1-1
D: -
size: few
V: TRBV28

DNA: TGTGCCAGCGGGGGACAGACAAAGAACTATGGCTACACCTTC
CDR3: CASGGQTKNYGYTF
J: TRBJ1-2
D: TRBD1
size: -
V: TRBV2

DNA: TGTGCCAGCAGCCTAACCGGGACAGCCGGGGAGCTGTTTTTT
CDR3: CASSLTGTAGELFF
J: TRBJ2-2
D: TRBD1
size: -
V: TRBV5-4

DNA: TGTGCCAGCTCACCGGGATCAGGGAGCAATCAGCCCCAGCATTTT
CDR3: CASSPGSGSNQPQHF
J: TRBJ1-5
D: -
size: -
V: TRBV18

DNA: TGTGCCAGCACCCGTCAGACAGGGCGAAGGACCTATAATTCACCCCTCCACTTT
CDR3: CASTRQTGRRTYNSPLHF
J: TRBJ1-6
D: TRBD1
size: -
V: TRBV28

DNA: TGTGCCAGCAGCCACGGGGAATACACCATATATTTT
CDR3: CASSHGEYTIYF
J: TRBJ1-3
D: -
size: -
V: TRBV3-1/TRBV3-2

DNA: TGTGCCACCGACCCCGGGACAATGAACACTGAAGCTTTCTTT
CDR3: CATDPGTMNTEAFF
J: TRBJ1-1
D: -
size: -
V: TRBV15

DNA: TGTGCCAGCAGCCCTCCGGTAAACAATGAGCAGTTCTTC
CDR3: CASSPPVNNEQFF
J: TRBJ2-1
D: -
size: -
V: TRBV9

DNA: TGCAGTGCCAGTCAAGCGGGGAGGGGAGATACGCAGTATTTT
CDR3: CSASQAGRGDTQYF
J: TRBJ2-3
D: TRBD2
size: -
V: TRBV20-1

DNA: TGTGCCTGGAGGGCAGGATTTAATCAGCCCCAGCATTTT
CDR3: CAWRAGFNQPQHF
J: TRBJ1-5
D: -
size: -
V: TRBV30

DNA: TGTGCCAGCAGCCGTGTAGGGACAGTCACAGATACGCAGTATTTT
CDR3: CASSRVGTVTDTQYF
J: TRBJ2-3
D: TRBD1
size: few
V: TRBV7-2

DNA: TGTGCCAGCAGTTACTCGAGGTTGACACCCCTCCACTTT
CDR3: CASSYSRLTPLHF
J: TRBJ1-6
D: -
size: few
V: TRBV6-2/TRBV6-3

DNA: TGCGCCAGCAGCTTCGACGGACAGGGGAAGGGCACTGAAGCTTTCTTT
CDR3: CASSFDGQGKGTEAFF
J: TRBJ1-1
D: TRBD1
size: -
V: TRBV5-1

DNA: TGTGCCAGCTCCCTCCGGGACAGGGAGGGACTGTTTTTT
CDR3: CASSLRDREGLFF
J: TRBJ1-4
D: TRBD1
size: -
V: TRBV18

DNA: TGTGCCAGCAGCTTACAAGCTAGCGGGGGGAATGAGCAGTTCTTC
CDR3: CASSLQASGGNEQFF
J: TRBJ2-1
D: TRBD2
size: -
V: TRBV7-2

DNA: TGTGCCAGCAGGGACAGACAGGGGCCGACCAAGCTGTTTTTT
CDR3: CASRDRQGPTKLFF
J: TRBJ2-2
D: TRBD1
size: -
V: TRBV6-5

DNA: TGTGCCAGCAGCGGGTACAGGGCCGGCTATGGCTACACCTTC
CDR3: CASSGYRAGYGYTF
J: TRBJ1-2
D: -
size: -
V: TRBV7-2

DNA: TGTGCCAGCAGCCCCCTACTGAGGGACACTCCCGGGAACACTGAAGCTTTCTTT
CDR3: CASSPLLRDTPGNTEAFF
J: TRBJ1-1
D: -
size: once
V: TRBV7-9

DNA: TGTGCCAGCAGTTTCCTTAACACTGAAGCTTTCTTT
CDR3: CASSFLNTEAFF
J: TRBJ1-1
D: -
size: -
V: TRBV28

DNA: TGTGCCAGCAGCACCGGACTAGCGGGATTAGAGACCCAGTACTTC
CDR3: CASSTGLAGLETQYF
J: TRBJ2-5
D: TRBD2
size: once
V: TRBV5-4

DNA: TGTGCCAGCAGTCTGACAGAGATGAACACTGAAGCTTTCTTT
CDR3: CASSLTEMNTEAFF
J: TRBJ1-1
D: -
size: -
V: TRBV2

DNA: TGTGCCAGCAGTGGGGATTCCGGGACAGGTTACAATCAGCCCCAGCATTTT
CDR3: CASSGDSGTGYNQPQHF
J: TRBJ1-5
D: TRBD1
size: -
V: TRBV2

DNA: TGTGCCAGCGGGACTAGCGTAACCGGGGAGCTGTTTTTT
CDR3: CASGTSVTGELFF
J: TRBJ2-2
D: TRBD2
size: -
V: TRBV28

DNA: TGCAGCGTTTCACAGGGGGATGGCTACACCTTC
CDR3: CSVSQGDGYTF
J: TRBJ1-2
D: TRBD1
size: -
V: TRBV29-1

DNA: TGTGCCAGCAGCCCCATCTCTGGGGGGGTCAGCACAGATACGCAGTATTTT
CDR3: CASSPISGGVSTDTQYF
J: TRBJ2-3
D: TRBD2
size: -
V: TRBV28

DNA: TGTGCCAGCAGCTTCCCCGACAGAGAAAATTCACCCCTCCACTTT
CDR3: CASSFPDRENSPLHF
J: TRBJ1-6
D: -
size: -
V: TRBV7-2

DNA: TGTGCCAGCAGCTTAAATCAGGGGGAGGAAGGCTACACCTTC
CDR3: CASSLNQGEEGYTF
J: TRBJ1-2
D: TRBD1
size: -
V: TRBV7-2

DNA: TGCGCCAGCAGCCCGGGGGGGCAACGGGGTCAGCCCCAGCATTTT
CDR3: CASSPGGQRGQPQHF
J: TRBJ1-5
D: -
size: -
V: TRBV5-1

DNA: TGTGCCAGCAGTTACTCAGGGAAGACTAGCGGGAGGTCGAACACCGGGGAGCTGTTTTTT
CDR3: CASSYSGKTSGRSNTGELFF
J: TRBJ2-2
D: TRBD2
size: once
V: TRBV6-2/TRBV6-3

DNA: TGTGCTAGTGGTTTGGGTACAGGGCAGCCCCAGCATTTT
CDR3: CASGLGTGQPQHF
J: TRBJ1-5
D: -
size: -
V: TRBV12-5

DNA: TGTGCCAGCAGTTACGAGACAAAGGGGGCTGAAGCTTTCTTT
CDR3: CASSYETKGAEAFF
J: TRBJ1-1
D: -
size: -
V: TRBV6-2/TRBV6-3

DNA: TGTGCCAGCAGCGGGACAGGGGGATGGACCTACAATGAGCAGTTCTTC
CDR3: CASSGTGGWTYNEQFF
J: TRBJ2-1
D: TRBD1
size: once
V: TRBV2

DNA: TGCGCCAGCAGCTTGGGGGCGGGCCAGAAAGAGACCCAGTACTTC
CDR3: CASSLGAGQKETQYF
J: TRBJ2-5
D: -
size: -
V: TRBV5-1

DNA: TGTGCCAGCAGCGTAGGTGCTAGCTCCTACAATGAGCAGTTCTTC
CDR3: CASSVGASSYNEQFF
J: TRBJ2-1
D: -
size: -
V: TRBV9

DNA: TGTGCCAGCTCACAGGACAGGCTTAATTCACCCCTCCACTTT
CDR3: CASSQDRLNSPLHF
J: TRBJ1-6
D: TRBD1
size: -
V: TRBV18

DNA: TGCGCCAGCAGCAGGGAGGGAGGCGGTAACTATGGCTACACCTTC
CDR3: CASSREGGGNYGYTF
J: TRBJ1-2
D: -
size: -
V: TRBV5-1

DNA: TGTGCCAGCAGCCCGACAGGTCCGGGGAGTGAAGCTTTCTTT
CDR3: CASSPTGPGSEAFF
J: TRBJ1-1
D: -
size: -
V: TRBV7-3